These T cell receptor beta chains were read from a single sample in a study of cytomegalovirus exposure and HLA in healthy donors. Libraries were prepared by immunoSEQ multiplex PCR; TCRdb keeps only in-frame clonotypes and omits some of them. The table has 100,000 to 150,000 clones, about 80% seen once. Specimen: PBMCs. Source of these receptors: a woman in her forties in good health and CMV-seronegative. The CDR3 runs from the conserved cysteine through the conserved F or W. A D gene is named only where the DNA matches it firmly. Clone size is stated in some rows and not others, as once, few, many or a class when expanded.

clone size: medium-sized; D gene: .; J gene: TRBJ2-1; V gene: TRBV4-3; CDR3 DNA: TGCGCCAGCAGCCAGGGCTATGAGCAGTTCTTC; CDR3 protein: CASSQGYEQFF
clone size: .; D gene: .; J gene: TRBJ1-2; V gene: TRBV4-3; CDR3 DNA: TGCGCCAGCAGCCAAGGTCGAGGGGGGGGGTATGGCTACACCTTC; CDR3 protein: CASSQGRGGGYGYTF
clone size: .; D gene: TRBD1; J gene: TRBJ2-7; V gene: TRBV6-6; CDR3 DNA: TGTGCCAGCAGCCAATCCGGGACAGGGATCAACGAGCAGTACTTC; CDR3 protein: CASSQSGTGINEQYF
clone size: once; D gene: TRBD1; J gene: TRBJ2-2; V gene: TRBV15; CDR3 DNA: TGTGCCACCAGCAGAGACCGTCGGACAGGCAACACCGGGGAGCTGTTTTTT; CDR3 protein: CATSRDRRTGNTGELFF
clone size: .; D gene: TRBD1; J gene: TRBJ1-1; V gene: TRBV27; CDR3 DNA: TGTGCCAGCAGTCAGACGACAGGGTTGAGGAACACTGAAGCTTTCTTT; CDR3 protein: CASSQTTGLRNTEAFF
clone size: .; D gene: TRBD1; J gene: TRBJ2-5; V gene: TRBV4-3; CDR3 DNA: TGCGCCAGCAGCCAAGATATAACAGGGGGCTGGGAGACCCAGTACTTC; CDR3 protein: CASSQDITGGWETQYF
clone size: .; D gene: .; J gene: TRBJ2-3; V gene: TRBV5-4; CDR3 DNA: TGTGCCAGCAGTTCCAAAACCCGGCCGGAGGGGGATACGCAGTATTTT; CDR3 protein: CASSSKTRPEGDTQYF
clone size: few; D gene: TRBD1; J gene: TRBJ2-7; V gene: TRBV6-5; CDR3 DNA: TGTGCCAGCAGTTACGGGGGGGGACAGGGGGCCTACGAGCAGTACTTC; CDR3 protein: CASSYGGGQGAYEQYF
clone size: .; D gene: TRBD1; J gene: TRBJ2-7; V gene: TRBV5-5; CDR3 DNA: TGTGCCAGCAGCTTGGGGTCGACAGGGGCCTACGAGCAGTACTTC; CDR3 protein: CASSLGSTGAYEQYF
clone size: .; D gene: .; J gene: TRBJ2-7; V gene: TRBV29-1; CDR3 DNA: TGCAGCGTTGAAGATGTGAGGGAACCCTACGAGCAGTACTTC; CDR3 protein: CSVEDVREPYEQYF
clone size: few; D gene: TRBD2; J gene: TRBJ2-1; V gene: TRBV5-6; CDR3 DNA: TGTGCCAGCAGCTTGTTTCTAGCGGGATCCTACAATGAGCAGTTCTTC; CDR3 protein: CASSLFLAGSYNEQFF
clone size: once; D gene: TRBD1; J gene: TRBJ2-2; V gene: TRBV6-4; CDR3 DNA: TGTGCCAGCAGAGGACAGGGGTCGGCCGGGGAGCTGTTTTTT; CDR3 protein: CASRGQGSAGELFF
clone size: .; D gene: .; J gene: TRBJ1-1; V gene: TRBV9; CDR3 DNA: TGTGCCAGCAGCGCAAAGGGACTTCAGAACACTGAAGCTTTCTTT; CDR3 protein: CASSAKGLQNTEAFF
clone size: .; D gene: TRBD2; J gene: TRBJ2-1; V gene: TRBV6-5; CDR3 DNA: TGTGCCAGCAGTTACCGGCGGGAGGGCAATGAGCAGTTCTTC; CDR3 protein: CASSYRREGNEQFF
clone size: .; D gene: .; J gene: TRBJ1-1; V gene: TRBV20-1; CDR3 DNA: TGCAGCCTTGGCGGGAGCACTGAAGCTTTCTTT; CDR3 protein: CSLGGSTEAFF
clone size: once; D gene: TRBD1; J gene: TRBJ1-5; V gene: TRBV19; CDR3 DNA: TGTGCCAGTAGCCAGGGGGCTGGTCAGCCCCAGCATTTT; CDR3 protein: CASSQGAGQPQHF
clone size: .; D gene: .; J gene: TRBJ2-7; V gene: TRBV28; CDR3 DNA: TGTCCCAGCAGTTTGGGCGGGGCAGGGACCTACGAGCAGTACTTC; CDR3 protein: CPSSLGGAGTYEQYF
clone size: .; D gene: .; J gene: TRBJ2-2; V gene: TRBV2; CDR3 DNA: TGTGCCAGCGGGAGGGGGGGCGCCGGGGAGCTGTTTTTT; CDR3 protein: CASGRGGAGELFF
clone size: few; D gene: .; J gene: TRBJ1-1; V gene: TRBV28; CDR3 DNA: TGTGCCAGCAGTTATGTCGGGGAAACTTTCTTT; CDR3 protein: CASSYVGETFF
clone size: few; D gene: .; J gene: TRBJ1-2; V gene: TRBV28; CDR3 DNA: TGTGCCAGCAGTTTACAACAGGACGACTATGGCTACACCTTC; CDR3 protein: CASSLQQDDYGYTF
clone size: .; D gene: .; J gene: TRBJ1-1; V gene: TRBV18; CDR3 DNA: TGTGCCAGCTCACAAGCAGGGACTGACACTGAAGCTTTCTTT; CDR3 protein: CASSQAGTDTEAFF
clone size: .; D gene: .; J gene: TRBJ1-4; V gene: TRBV19; CDR3 DNA: TGTGCCAGTACCGGCCCTCGGAGGGAGGAAAAACTGTTTTTT; CDR3 protein: CASTGPRREEKLFF
clone size: once; D gene: TRBD2; J gene: TRBJ2-1; V gene: TRBV19; CDR3 DNA: TGTGCCAGTAGTATATCCAGCGGGGCCATCGGCGAGCAGTTCTTC; CDR3 protein: CASSISSGAIGEQFF
clone size: .; D gene: .; J gene: TRBJ1-1; V gene: TRBV4-3; CDR3 DNA: TGCGCCAGCAGCCAAGAGTCTGTCGGGTGTGGCGCTTTCTTT; CDR3 protein: CASSQESVGCGAFF
clone size: .; D gene: TRBD2; J gene: TRBJ2-6; V gene: TRBV6-1; CDR3 DNA: TGTGCCAGCAGTGGGGGGGGGAAGGGTTTGCTTTCTGGGGCCAACGTCCTGACTTTC; CDR3 protein: CASSGGGKGLLSGANVLTF
clone size: few; D gene: TRBD2; J gene: TRBJ2-5; V gene: TRBV10-1; CDR3 DNA: TGCGCCAGTCCCTCGGCCCCTAGCGGGGGGGCGGAAGAGACCCAGTACTTC; CDR3 protein: CASPSAPSGGAEETQYF
clone size: .; D gene: TRBD2; J gene: TRBJ2-7; V gene: TRBV4-1; CDR3 DNA: TGCGCCAGCAGCCAAGAGAGTGCGGGAGGCTCCTACGAGCAGTACTTC; CDR3 protein: CASSQESAGGSYEQYF
clone size: .; D gene: TRBD2; J gene: TRBJ2-1; V gene: TRBV4-3; CDR3 DNA: TGCGCCAGCAGCCATGAACTAGCGAGCTCCTACAATGAGCAGTTCTTC; CDR3 protein: CASSHELASSYNEQFF
clone size: .; D gene: TRBD2; J gene: TRBJ2-1; V gene: TRBV29-1; CDR3 DNA: TGCAGCGTGGCCACGGGACTAGCGGAAACCAATGAGCAGTTCTTC; CDR3 protein: CSVATGLAETNEQFF
clone size: .; D gene: TRBD1; J gene: TRBJ1-1; V gene: TRBV27; CDR3 DNA: TGTGCCAGCAGTTTGATTCGAGGGGGCCGGCCCACTGAAGCTTTCTTT; CDR3 protein: CASSLIRGGRPTEAFF
clone size: .; D gene: .; J gene: TRBJ2-7; V gene: TRBV7-2; CDR3 DNA: TGTGCCAGCACTCCGCCCGGGACTCACGAGCAGTACTTC; CDR3 protein: CASTPPGTHEQYF
clone size: few; D gene: TRBD1; J gene: TRBJ1-5; V gene: TRBV28; CDR3 DNA: TGTGCCAGCAGATTTTCGGACAGGCGAAGCAATCAGCCCCAGCATTTT; CDR3 protein: CASRFSDRRSNQPQHF
clone size: .; D gene: TRBD1; J gene: TRBJ2-3; V gene: TRBV15; CDR3 DNA: TGTGCCACCAGCGGGGACAGGGTGCCTCCCACAGATACGCAGTATTTT; CDR3 protein: CATSGDRVPPTDTQYF
clone size: .; D gene: .; J gene: TRBJ1-3; V gene: TRBV2; CDR3 DNA: TGTGCCAGCCAACTTAGCTCTGGAAACACCATATATTTT; CDR3 protein: CASQLSSGNTIYF
clone size: .; D gene: TRBD1; J gene: TRBJ2-3; V gene: TRBV10-3; CDR3 DNA: TGTGCCATCAGCGCGGGGACAGGATCGGATACGCAGTATTTT; CDR3 protein: CAISAGTGSDTQYF
clone size: once; D gene: TRBD1; J gene: TRBJ2-1; V gene: TRBV15; CDR3 DNA: TGTGCCACCGACACCCGGACAGGATGGGGGTCGAATGAGCAGTTCTTC; CDR3 protein: CATDTRTGWGSNEQFF
clone size: .; D gene: TRBD2; J gene: TRBJ2-1; V gene: TRBV5-4; CDR3 DNA: TGTGCCAGCAGCAGAACTAGCGGGGGGTTCTACAATGAGCAGTTCTTC; CDR3 protein: CASSRTSGGFYNEQFF
clone size: .; D gene: TRBD2; J gene: TRBJ2-3; V gene: TRBV4-3; CDR3 DNA: TGCGCCAGCAGCCAAGATATTGGCGGGGGGGCCGGGGATACGCAGTATTTT; CDR3 protein: CASSQDIGGGAGDTQYF
clone size: .; D gene: TRBD1; J gene: TRBJ1-2; V gene: TRBV29-1; CDR3 DNA: TGCAGCGTTGGGACAGGGGGACCCTATGGCTACACCTTC; CDR3 protein: CSVGTGGPYGYTF
clone size: .; D gene: .; J gene: TRBJ1-1; V gene: TRBV6-5; CDR3 DNA: TGTGCCAGCAGTTACTACAGGGAAAACACTGAAGCTTTCTTT; CDR3 protein: CASSYYRENTEAFF
clone size: .; D gene: .; J gene: TRBJ2-5; V gene: TRBV5-6; CDR3 DNA: TGTGCCAGCAGCGTGGGACTTCGAGAGACCCAGTACTTC; CDR3 protein: CASSVGLRETQYF
clone size: .; D gene: .; J gene: TRBJ1-6; V gene: TRBV6-6; CDR3 DNA: TGTGCCAGCAGTCTCAAGGGGTCTGGTTCACCCCTCCACTTT; CDR3 protein: CASSLKGSGSPLHF
clone size: .; D gene: TRBD2; J gene: TRBJ2-7; V gene: TRBV9; CDR3 DNA: TGTGCCAGCAGCGTGACTAGCGGAAACTACGAGCAGTACTTC; CDR3 protein: CASSVTSGNYEQYF
clone size: .; D gene: TRBD2; J gene: TRBJ2-7; V gene: TRBV28; CDR3 DNA: TGTGCCAGCAGTCCACAGGGGACGACTAGCGGGAGACACTACGAGCAGTACTTC; CDR3 protein: CASSPQGTTSGRHYEQYF
clone size: .; D gene: .; J gene: TRBJ1-1; V gene: TRBV9; CDR3 DNA: TGTGCCAGCAGCGGCGGGACCATCACTGAAGCTTTCTTT; CDR3 protein: CASSGGTITEAFF
clone size: .; D gene: .; J gene: TRBJ1-1; V gene: TRBV19; CDR3 DNA: TGTGCCAGTAGTATACCAGGGCAAGCTTTCTTT; CDR3 protein: CASSIPGQAFF
clone size: once; D gene: .; J gene: TRBJ2-4; V gene: TRBV7-2; CDR3 DNA: TGTGCCAGCAGCTTAGATATAGCACGAAACATTCAGTACTTC; CDR3 protein: CASSLDIARNIQYF
clone size: .; D gene: TRBD1; J gene: TRBJ2-7; V gene: TRBV29-1; CDR3 DNA: TGCAGCGTTGAAGGATTCCGGGACAGGGCCTACGAGCAGTACTTC; CDR3 protein: CSVEGFRDRAYEQYF
clone size: many; D gene: .; J gene: TRBJ2-1; V gene: TRBV7-3; CDR3 DNA: TGTGCCAGCAGCCTTTACAGGAGCTCCTACAATGAGCAGTTCTTC; CDR3 protein: CASSLYRSSYNEQFF
clone size: .; D gene: .; J gene: TRBJ1-2; V gene: TRBV6-6; CDR3 DNA: TGTGCCAGCAGATCAACTAAACAGGGTTCTAACTATGGCTACACCTTC; CDR3 protein: CASRSTKQGSNYGYTF
clone size: .; D gene: TRBD1; J gene: TRBJ1-2; V gene: TRBV6-5; CDR3 DNA: TGTGCCAGCAGACACCGGGACAGGGGGTATGGCTACACCTTC; CDR3 protein: CASRHRDRGYGYTF
clone size: once; D gene: .; J gene: TRBJ1-1; V gene: TRBV5-1; CDR3 DNA: TGCGCCAGCAGCTCACAGGGCTGGGGAACTGAAGCTTTCTTT; CDR3 protein: CASSSQGWGTEAFF
clone size: .; D gene: TRBD2; J gene: TRBJ2-3; V gene: TRBV5-4; CDR3 DNA: TGTGCCAGCAGCCCACTAGCGGGGGTGTCCCCAGATACGCAGTATTTT; CDR3 protein: CASSPLAGVSPDTQYF
clone size: .; D gene: .; J gene: TRBJ2-4; V gene: TRBV29-1; CDR3 DNA: TGCAGCGTTGTTAAGGGGGGGTTGGCCATTCAGTACTTC; CDR3 protein: CSVVKGGLAIQYF
clone size: .; D gene: .; J gene: TRBJ2-1; V gene: TRBV4-2; CDR3 DNA: TGTGCCAGCAGCTCTCTCCGAGCGGACTCTAACAATGAGCAGTTCTTC; CDR3 protein: CASSSLRADSNNEQFF
clone size: .; D gene: TRBD1; J gene: TRBJ1-1; V gene: TRBV7-2; CDR3 DNA: TGTGCCAGCAGCTTCCGACAGGGGGGCGAAGCTTTCTTT; CDR3 protein: CASSFRQGGEAFF
clone size: .; D gene: .; J gene: TRBJ1-1; V gene: TRBV13; CDR3 DNA: TGTGCCAGCAGTTTAGTATGGGCGAACACTGAAGCTTTCTTT; CDR3 protein: CASSLVWANTEAFF
clone size: .; D gene: TRBD1; J gene: TRBJ2-7; V gene: TRBV7-9; CDR3 DNA: TGTGCCAGCAGCGAGGTGGGACAGGGAACTATCTCCTACGAGCAGTACTTC; CDR3 protein: CASSEVGQGTISYEQYF
clone size: .; D gene: TRBD1; J gene: TRBJ1-4; V gene: TRBV2; CDR3 DNA: TGTGCCAGCAGGGGAACAGGGGGAATTGAAAAACTGTTTTTT; CDR3 protein: CASRGTGGIEKLFF